The 19 T cell receptor beta chains below were found in one sample sequenced in a study of blood T cell repertoires in COVID-19. The repertoire was sequenced with immunoSEQ multiplex PCR; TCRdb's copy has only in-frame clones and lacks some. Of 250,000 or so clones listed, 80% to 95% are singletons. Sequenced material: PBMCs or T cells enriched from blood (not recorded which). The source of these receptors is a man between 40 and 49 years old who had been exposed to COVID-19.

The genes are TRBV4-1 and TRBJ2-7, with a possible D match to TRBD1 (6 bases). V was clipped by 3 bases and J by 1 base, with 13 bases between them. The germline gives CDR1 MGHRA, CDR2 YSYEKL. The CDR3 sequence is 15 residues long. The CDR3 sequence: CASSQTGTPSYEQYF. CDR3 sequence (DNA): TGCGCCAGCAGCCAGACGGGGACACCTTCCTACGAGCAGTACTTC.

Notes on this clone: The identical CDR3 is also encoded by other nucleotide sequences in the sample. The chain has TRBV24-1 and TRBJ2-7; no clear D. The V end lost 5 bases, the J end lost 0 bases, and 4 bases lay between the germline ends. Germline loops: CDR1 KGHDR, CDR2 SFDVKD. This CDR3 has 12 amino acids. In DNA, the CDR3 is TGTGCCACCAGTGGCGGCTCCTACGAGCAGTACTTC. Protein sequence: CATSGGSYEQYF.

The genes are TRBV15 and TRBJ1-5; D is perhaps TRBD1 (5 bases). The CDR3 spans 18 residues. V lost 3 bases to trimming and J lost 2 bases, with 20 bases between them. Germline loops: CDR1 LNHNV, CDR2 YYDKDF (reference sequence). The DNA of the CDR3 is TGTGCCACCAGCAGGGAATTTAACGCAGGGTCTGGCAATCAGCCCCAGCATTTT. Protein sequence: CATSREFNAGSGNQPQHF.

The chain carries TRBV30 and TRBJ1-1, with D unclear. The CDR3 is 12 residues long. V was clipped by 4 bases and J by 5 bases, with 11 bases between them. The germline V gene has CDR1 GTSNPN and CDR2 SVGIG (reference sequence). As DNA, the CDR3 is TGTGCCTGGACTACTCATTTGACTGAAGCTTTCTTT. The encoded protein is CAWTTHLTEAFF.

The chain links TRBV11-3 to TRBJ1-1; D is ambiguous. V was pared by 3 bases and J by 0 bases, with 8 bases between. Germline loops: CDR1 SGHNT, CDR2 YENEEA. The CDR3 is 14 residues long. The CDR3 DNA reads as TGTGCCAGCAGCTTCGGAGGGATGAACACTGAAGCTTTCTTT. Protein sequence: CASSFGGMNTEAFF.

This chain joins TRBV10-3 and TRBJ2-2; TRBD2 agrees at 9 bases. Germline V gene sequence: CDR1 ENHRY, CDR2 SYGVKD. V dropped 6 bases and J dropped 3; count of bases not matched to a gene: 2. The CDR3 contains 14 residues. The CDR3 DNA reads as TGTGCCATCAGGCGGGAGGGCGACACCGGGGAGCTGTTTTTT. Translation: CAIRREGDTGELFF.

The chain recombines TRBV6-4 with TRBJ2-1, with D maybe TRBD2 (6 bases). Trimming shortened V by 6 bases and J by 1 base, and 13 bases separated the two germline ends. Germline lookup yields CDR1 MRHNA and CDR2 SNTAGT. This CDR3 contains 15 residues. The CDR3 nucleotides read TGTGCCAGCAGACAGGTGGGGGGATCCTACAATGAGCAGTTCTTC. Protein: CASRQVGGSYNEQFF.

The chain has TRBV11-3 and TRBJ2-7, with 11 bases fitting TRBD2. V dropped 4 bases and J dropped 6; count of bases not matched to a gene: 5. The CDR3 covers 14 residues. CDR1 is SGHNT and CDR2 is YENEEA in the germline V gene. CDR3 DNA: TGTGCCAGCAGCTCCATAGCGGGAGGGGGCGAGCAGTACTTC. It encodes CASSSIAGGGEQYF.

The J gene is TRBJ2-7, the V gene TRBV2, with 11 bases identical to TRBD1. CDR1 SNHLY and CDR2 FYNNEI come from the germline V gene. The CDR3 length is 14 residues. The V segment lost 8 bases and the J segment 2 bases; nucleotides outside the gene matches: 5. The CDR3 is CASRTGGAPYEQYF. The CDR3 DNA reads TGTGCCAGCCGGACAGGGGGCGCCCCCTACGAGCAGTACTTC.

The rearrangement joins TRBV5-1 to TRBJ2-1; 13 nucleotides line up with TRBD2. CDR3 length equals 17 residues. Germline lookup yields CDR1 SGHRS and CDR2 YFSETQ. V lost 4 bases and J lost 10; bases outside the gene matches: 14. The CDR3 sequence is CASSPSSGTSGVSEQFF. Written as DNA, the CDR3 is TGCGCCAGCAGCCCCTCTTCCGGGACTAGCGGGGTATCAGAGCAGTTCTTC.

J is TRBJ2-2 and V is TRBV30, with 8 nucleotides matching TRBD2. The CDR3 has 16 amino acids. CDR1 is GTSNPN and CDR2 is SVGIG in the germline V gene (reference sequence). V was clipped by 4 bases and J by 5 bases; unmatched bases: 12. The CDR3 coding sequence is TGTGCCTGGACAAGAAGCGGGAGAGGGGTTACCGGGGAGCTGTTTTTT. Its translation: CAWTRSGRGVTGELFF.

This chain uses TRBV3-1 (or the pseudogene TRBV3-2) with TRBJ2-5, with 7 bases identical to TRBD1. The CDR3 is 18 residues long. From germline, CDR1 is LGHDT and CDR2 YNNKEL (reference sequence). The trim removed 1 base at V and 4 bases at J, leaving 15 bases unmatched. The CDR3 DNA reads TGTGCCAGCAGCCAAGGGGACAGCCTACCTACTCCCCCAGAGACCCAGTACTTC. Translating gives CASSQGDSLPTPPETQYF.

The chain couples TRBV18 to TRBJ2-6; D not resolved. The CDR3 covers 19 residues. The V end lost 3 bases, the J end lost 3 bases, and 21 bases lay between the germline ends. Germline V gene lookup returns CDR1 KGHSH and CDR2 LQKENI. The CDR3 protein is CASSPGAAIGEDGANVLTF. CDR3 DNA sequence: TGTGCCAGCTCACCTGGAGCAGCTATCGGTGAAGATGGGGCCAACGTCCTGACTTTC. Together with reference TRBV18 and TRBJ2-6, the CDR3 gives the full variable domain: NAGVMQNPRHLVRRRGQEARLRCSPMKGHSHVYWYRQLPEEGLKFMVYLQKENIIDESGMPKERFSAEFPKEGPSILRIQQVVRGDSAAYFCASSPGAAIGEDGANVLTFGAGSRLTVL.

This chain links TRBV27 with TRBJ1-2, with D possibly being TRBD1 (6 bases). From germline, CDR1 is MNHEY and CDR2 SMNVEV (reference sequence). The length of the CDR3 is 14 residues. Trimming removed 2 bases from V and 3 bases from J, with 10 bases in between. The CDR3: CASSLGGADYGYTF. The CDR3 DNA is TGTGCCAGCAGTTTAGGGGGGGCGGACTATGGCTACACCTTC.

V is TRBV5-6 and J is TRBJ2-7, with 7 positions matching TRBD2. Germline-derived CDR1 and CDR2 are SGHDT and YYEEEE. This CDR3 is 15 amino acids long. J was trimmed by 1 base and V by 2 bases; bases with no gene match: 6. In DNA, the CDR3 is TGTGCCAGCAGCTTCTCCCTAGCGGAATCCTACGAGCAGTACTTC. It is translated as CASSFSLAESYEQYF.

This chain connects TRBV4-3 to TRBJ1-4; the D is unclear. V was trimmed by 4 bases and J by 6 bases, leaving 12 bases between them. The CDR3 length is 14 residues. Germline-derived CDR1 and CDR2 are LGHNA and YSLEER. DNA for the CDR3: TGCGCCAGCAGCCGGGAGCGAAGCTATGAAAAACTGTTTTTT. Translating gives CASSRERSYEKLFF.

This chain links TRBV14 with TRBJ1-2; a possible D gene is TRBD1 (5 bases). The CDR3 is made up of 13 amino acids. V was shortened by 1 base and J by 2 bases, with 5 bases between the two germline ends. In germline, CDR1 is SGHDN, CDR2 FVKESK. CDR3 bases: TGTGCCAGCAGCCAAGGACAGAACTATGGCTACACCTTC. Protein: CASSQGQNYGYTF. Combining the CDR3 with reference TRBV14 and TRBJ1-2 gives the whole variable domain EAGVTQFPSHSVIEKGQTVTLRCDPISGHDNLYWYRRVMGKEIKFLLHFVKESKQDESGMPNNRFLAERTGGTYSTLKVQPAELEDSGVYFCASSQGQNYGYTFGSGTRLTVV.

The chain couples TRBV27 to TRBJ1-2; 9 bases line up with TRBD1. V gave up 5 bases and J gave up 8 bases; unmatched junction bases: 12. The CDR3 contains 15 residues. Germline CDR1 is MNHEY and CDR2 is SMNVEV (reference sequence). For the CDR3, the DNA is TGTGCCAGCAGTCCAACGGGACAGGGATTTACAGGCTACACCTTC. Protein product: CASSPTGQGFTGYTF.

The genes are TRBV12-5 and TRBJ1-5; 8 nucleotides align to TRBD1. The CDR3 covers 15 residues. The germline CDR1 and CDR2 sequences are LGHNT and FRNRAP. The ends lost 0 bases at V and 6 bases at J; junction bases unmatched: 4. The CDR3 DNA sequence: TGTGCTAGTGGTTTGGTCACAGGGGGTGGTCAGCCCCAGCATTTT. Translating it yields CASGLVTGGGQPQHF.